Listed here are 20 T cell receptor beta chains from one sample, sequenced in a study of neurological immune-mediated disorders. TCRdb called the 5' RACE reads again in MiXCR, with one record for every CDR3 protein. The sample records 30,000 or so distinct CDR3 sequences, 12% being singletons. The sample comprised PBMCs. These receptors all stem from a man in his fifties or sixties in good health.

This clonotype was counted ten times or more. The chain combines TRBV19 with TRBJ1-1; 7 nucleotides agree with TRBD1. With 7 bases clipped from V and 7 bases from J, the junction kept 15 bases outside the gene matches. Germline V gene data show CDR1 as LNHDA and CDR2 as SQIVND (reference sequence). The CDR3 contains 15 residues. The CDR3 nucleotides are TGTGCCAGTACCTCGGGGGGACAGACAGTTTTTGAAGCTTTCTTT. Translated: CASTSGGQTVFEAFF.

In this sample, this clonotype turned up many times. This chain joins TRBV4-2 and TRBJ2-1, with D maybe TRBD2 (8 bases). V lost 1 base and J 12 bases, leaving 31 bases between the germline ends. Germline loops: CDR1 LGHNA, CDR2 YNFKEQ. This CDR3 has 19 amino acids. CDR3 in DNA: TGTGCCAGCAGCCAAGGTGAAGGGGCGAGGGGGCCAGCGGGAGTTTCGCAGTTCTTC. This encodes CASSQGEGARGPAGVSQFF.

V is TRBV10-1 and J is TRBJ2-7; no definite D call. V was clipped by 4 bases and J by 3 bases, with 22 bases between them. The CDR3 has 17 residues. Per germline, CDR1 WNHNN and CDR2 SYGVQD (reference sequence). Here the CDR3 DNA reads TGCGCCAGCAGTGGATTTTCGAACAGATCCGGCATCTACGAGCAGTACTTC. This sequence encodes CASSGFSNRSGIYEQYF.

This clonotype was seen many times. This chain connects TRBV10-2 to TRBJ2-1; TRBD1 matches at 7 bases. The germline gives CDR1 WSHSY, CDR2 SAAADI. This CDR3 region has 14 residues. J was trimmed by 2 bases and V by 8 bases; bases with no gene match: 6. In DNA form, the CDR3 reads TGCGCCAGCCTAAAACAGGGGCCCTACAATGAGCAGTTCTTC. Its protein product is CASLKQGPYNEQFF.

This clonotype was recorded many times. The chain combines TRBV25-1 with TRBJ1-1, with D perhaps matching TRBD1 (6 bases). V lost 8 bases, J lost 3 bases, and 16 bases lay in between. From germline, CDR1 is MGHDK and CDR2 SYGVNS. The CDR3 has 14 amino acids. The CDR3 DNA is TGTGCCAGCGGCCTGACAGGTTGGGACACTGAAGCTTTCTTT. Its translation: CASGLTGWDTEAFF.

Ten or more counts support this clonotype. The chain recombines TRBV7-2 with TRBJ2-7; D not resolved. The germline V gene has CDR1 SGHTA and CDR2 FQGNSA. Trimming pared 2 bases from V and 6 bases from J, leaving 8 bases between. The CDR3 consists of 12 residues. CDR3 amino acids: CASSLFGREQYF. The CDR3 DNA sequence: TGTGCCAGCAGCTTATTTGGTCGCGAGCAGTACTTC.

This clonotype was observed at least ten times. This chain connects TRBV4-1 to TRBJ1-5; D might be TRBD1 (5 bases). CDR1 is MGHRA and CDR2 is YSYEKL in the germline V gene. V shed 0 bases and J shed 4 bases, with 7 bases lying between them. The CDR3 runs to 14 residues. CDR3 in amino acids: CASSQDGGNQPQHF. The CDR3 nucleotides are TGCGCCAGCAGCCAAGATGGGGGAAATCAGCCCCAGCATTTT.

This clonotype was detected ten times or more. The gene calls are TRBV5-1 and TRBJ2-1; no definite D call. V dropped 0 bases and J dropped 3 bases, with 16 bases sitting between them. The germline V gene has CDR1 SGHRS and CDR2 YFSETQ. The CDR3 length is 17 residues. CDR3 in DNA: TGCGCCAGCAGCTTGGGCCTGTCGTTTACCCTCTACAATGAGCAGTTCTTC. Its translation: CASSLGLSFTLYNEQFF.

This clonotype was seen repeatedly, ten times or more. The chain has TRBV27 and TRBJ2-3, with D uncertain. Per germline, CDR1 MNHEY and CDR2 SMNVEV (reference sequence). Trimming removed 5 bases from V and 2 bases from J, with 11 bases in between. This CDR3 spans 14 amino acids. The CDR3 region has the DNA TGTGCCAGCAGTCAATCCAAGAACACAGATACGCAGTATTTT. Its protein product is CASSQSKNTDTQYF.

This clonotype occurred many times. The rearrangement links TRBV20-1 to TRBJ2-5; 9 bases match TRBD2. The junction had 2 bases not matched to a gene; V was cut back by 5 bases and J by 4 bases. CDR1 is DFQATT and CDR2 is SNEGSKA in the germline V gene (reference sequence). CDR3 length equals 12 residues. CDR3 in DNA: TGCAGTGCTCGGACTAGCGTAGAGACCCAGTACTTC. This sequence encodes CSARTSVETQYF.

This clonotype has a count of ten or more. The chain employs TRBV4-3 and TRBJ2-7; TRBD2 might be the D (6 bases). The V and J ends lost 5 bases and 3 bases respectively, with 17 bases between them. The CDR3 is 15 residues long. Germline loops: CDR1 LGHNA, CDR2 YSLEER. DNA of the CDR3: TGCGCCAGCAGCAAAACCGTGGGACTGAACTACGAGCAGTACTTC. Encoded protein: CASSKTVGLNYEQYF.

This clonotype was counted ten times or more. The V and J genes are TRBV2 and TRBJ2-6, with 9 bases aligning to TRBD1. The trim removed 6 bases at V and 1 base at J, leaving 7 bases unmatched. The CDR3 extends over 17 amino acids. Germline V gives CDR1 SNHLY, CDR2 FYNNEI. This CDR3 reads CASRATGGVSGANVLTF. In DNA form, the CDR3 reads TGTGCCAGCAGGGCAACAGGGGGCGTTTCTGGGGCCAACGTCCTGACTTTC.

This clonotype was recorded at least ten times. This chain joins TRBV29-1 and TRBJ2-2; D might be TRBD1 (5 bases). The CDR3 loop spans 12 amino acids. The V end was cut by 8 bases, the J end by 2 bases, with 9 bases between. CDR1 SQVTM and CDR2 ANQGSEA come from the germline V gene. The CDR3 DNA follows: TGCAGCTCTCAGGGAAACACCGGGGAGCTGTTTTTT. Translation: CSSQGNTGELFF.

There are many counts of this clonotype. The chain couples TRBV29-1 to TRBJ2-3; 9 bases are a match to TRBD2. Germline V CDR1 and CDR2: SQVTM, ANQGSEA. J lost 0 bases, V lost 4 bases, and 2 bases had no gene match. The CDR3 consists of 14 residues. CDR3 residues: CSVGLAVSTDTQYF. CDR3 DNA: TGCAGCGTTGGACTAGCGGTTAGCACAGATACGCAGTATTTT.

At least ten counts were recorded for this clonotype. The genes are TRBV5-1 and TRBJ1-4; TRBD1 matches at 8 bases. CDR1 SGHRS and CDR2 YFSETQ come from the germline V gene. Trimming cost V 3 bases and J 5 bases; bases outside gene matches: 6. The CDR3 has 15 residues. The CDR3 here is CASSSGQGRNEKLFF. CDR3 nucleotides: TGCGCCAGCAGCTCCGGACAGGGAAGGAATGAAAAACTGTTTTTT.

Ten or more counts support this clonotype. This chain joins TRBV5-1 and TRBJ2-1; D is perhaps TRBD1 or TRBD2 (5 bases each). This CDR3 is built from 16 residues. Germline values: CDR1 SGHRS, CDR2 YFSETQ. V lost 0 bases and J 10 bases, leaving 20 bases between the germline ends. In DNA, the CDR3 is TGCGCCAGCAGCTTGGTTGAGGGGTGGATGGTGGTAGAGCAGTTCTTC. Translated, it gives CASSLVEGWMVVEQFF.

This clonotype was counted many times. The chain recombines TRBV3-1 with TRBJ1-2, with D maybe TRBD1 (5 bases). The CDR3 consists of 13 residues. V dropped 10 bases and J dropped 2 bases, with 14 bases sitting between them. Per germline, CDR1 LGHDT and CDR2 YNNKEL (reference sequence). The CDR3 loop is CATRPQGNYGYTF. CDR3 bases: TGTGCCACTCGACCGCAGGGCAACTATGGCTACACCTTC.

This clonotype occurred once. This may arise from a read error, as a much more abundant clone is one base away. The V call is TRBV7-8, the J call TRBJ2-1; perhaps TRBD2 as D (6 bases). The CDR3 loop spans 15 amino acids. Trimming took off 5 bases at V and 4 bases at J, with 15 bases between the two ends. Germline-derived CDR1 and CDR2 are SGHVS and FQNEAQ. The CDR3 protein is CASSPDGDFYNEQFF. CDR3 sequence (DNA): TGTGCCAGCAGCCCGGACGGGGACTTTTACAATGAGCAGTTCTTC.

This clonotype was seen at least ten times. This chain joins TRBV6-6 and TRBJ1-1; no clear D gene. This CDR3 comprises 14 residues. Trimming took 0 bases from V and 2 from J, leaving 7 bases between them. Looked up from germline, CDR1 is MNHNY and CDR2 is SVGAGI (reference sequence). This chain's CDR3 is CASSYSRVNTEAFF. The CDR3 DNA is TGTGCCAGCAGTTACTCTAGGGTTAACACTGAAGCTTTCTTT.

In its sample, this clonotype was seen many times. V gene TRBV3-1 combines with J gene TRBJ2-2, with unresolved D. The germline CDR1 and CDR2 sequences are LGHDT and YNNKEL (reference sequence). CDR3 size: 14 residues. V gave up 4 bases and J gave up 4 bases, with 10 bases separating them. The CDR3 bases are TGTGCCAGCAGCCGCGTTTGGGGCACCGGGGAGCTGTTTTTT. It specifies CASSRVWGTGELFF.